Presented here are 27 T cell receptor beta chains from one specimen sequenced in a study of Ad26.COV2.S vaccination and SARS-CoV-2 variants. Some clones are missing from TCRdb's copy, which holds only in-frame ones; the method was immunoSEQ multiplex PCR. The table lists about 400,000 clones, more than 85% of them singletons. The treatment here: roughly 20 received Ad26.COV2.S at low or high dose, single or two shots; roughly 5 received placebo; per-sample allocation not given. Samples analyzed were those drawn on day 63 after the first vaccine or placebo injection. The input for sequencing was peripheral blood, taken in a trial of Ad26.COV2.S vaccine versus placebo. These receptors were collected from a person between 18 and 65 years old who received the Ad26.COV2.S COVID-19 vaccine or a placebo.

This chain links TRBV27 with TRBJ2-7; 11 bases are shared with TRBD1. The V gene end was trimmed by 3 bases and the J gene end by 5 bases; junction bases not matched to a gene: 6. CDR3 length equals 15 residues. Germline V lookup: CDR1 MNHEY, CDR2 SMNVEV (reference sequence). The CDR3, as DNA: TGTGCCAGCAGTTTCCGGGACAGGGGGAGGAACGAGCAGTACTTC. Protein product: CASSFRDRGRNEQYF.

V gene TRBV6-5 combines with J gene TRBJ1-2; no reliable D call. The germline V gene has CDR1 MNHEY and CDR2 SVGAGI. The CDR3 consists of 15 residues. V lost 0 bases to trimming and J lost 6 bases, with 14 bases between them. The CDR3 is CASSYSGSPGDGYTF. DNA for the CDR3: TGTGCCAGCAGTTACTCGGGCTCCCCGGGAGATGGCTACACCTTC.

The chain carries TRBV5-4 and TRBJ2-3; the D gene is possibly TRBD2 (5 bases). V was cut by 4 bases and J by 6 bases, with 15 bases left in between. Germline V gene data show CDR1 as SGHNT and CDR2 as YYREEE (reference sequence). CDR3 length equals 14 residues. CDR3 amino acids: CASSASLDDDTQYF. CDR3 in DNA: TGTGCCAGCAGCGCTAGCTTGGATGATGATACGCAGTATTTT. Filled out from reference TRBV5-4 and TRBJ2-3, the complete variable domain reads ETGVTQSPTHLIKTRGQQVTLRCSSQSGHNTVSWYQQALGQGPQFIFQYYREEENGRGNFPPRFSGLQFPNYSSELNVNALELDDSALYLCASSASLDDDTQYFGPGTRLTVL.

CDR3 DNA sequence: TGTGCCAGCTCACCGGGGACAGGGGCAGATACGCAGTATTTT. Protein product: CASSPGTGADTQYF. V and J are TRBV18 and TRBJ2-3; 10 bases are a match to TRBD1. The CDR3 covers 14 residues. J gave up 4 bases and V 3 bases, and 1 base lay outside the gene matches. Germline V gene lookup returns CDR1 KGHSH and CDR2 LQKENI.

This clone was recorded a few times. The rearrangement joins TRBV3-1 (or the pseudogene TRBV3-2) to TRBJ2-2; 8 nucleotides align to TRBD2. The V and J ends lost 0 bases and 3 bases, in that order; junction bases with no gene match: 9. CDR1 and CDR2 from the germline V gene are LGHDT and YNNKEL (reference sequence). The CDR3 sequence is 18 residues long. CDR3 region: CASSQDLSGGPDTGELFF. The CDR3 DNA is TGTGCCAGCAGCCAAGATTTATCGGGGGGGCCGGACACCGGGGAGCTGTTTTTT.

This clone turned up a few times. The chain couples TRBV18 to TRBJ1-1, with TRBD1 identical over 9 bases. The CDR3 contains 16 residues. Germline V gives CDR1 KGHSH, CDR2 LQKENI. With V trimmed by 3 bases and J by 1 base, 6 bases remained unmatched. The CDR3 coding sequence is TGTGCCAGCTCACCCCGGGACAGGGCGTCGAACACTGAAGCTTTCTTT. It yields the protein CASSPRDRASNTEAFF.

J is TRBJ2-5 and V is TRBV20-1; TRBD2 matches 11 bases. The CDR3 is 14 residues long. J gave up 5 bases and V 3 bases, and 5 bases lay outside the gene matches. CDR1 and CDR2 (germline): DFQATT, SNEGSKA (reference sequence). CDR3 nucleotides: TGCAGTGCTAGTAGCGGGGGGGTAGGGGAGACCCAGTACTTC. Protein: CSASSGGVGETQYF.

This chain connects TRBV6-5 to TRBJ2-5; 8 bases align to TRBD1. Germline-derived CDR1 and CDR2 are MNHEY and SVGAGI. This CDR3 has 14 residues. This CDR3 reads CASGQGFGEETQYF. In DNA form, the CDR3 reads TGTGCTAGCGGACAGGGCTTCGGCGAAGAGACCCAGTACTTC.

The chain uses TRBV6-5 and TRBJ1-2, with D possibly being TRBD1 (6 bases). Trimming stripped 0 bases from V and 4 bases from J, with 12 bases between. This CDR3 is 15 amino acids long. Germline loops: CDR1 MNHEY, CDR2 SVGAGI. In nucleotides, the CDR3 is TGTGCCAGCAGTTACTCACCAGGGGCAGGCTATGGCTACACCTTC. Translating gives CASSYSPGAGYGYTF.

The V call is TRBV7-9, the J call TRBJ2-5; D is ambiguous. The CDR3 consists of 14 residues. V was trimmed by 6 bases and J by 0 bases, leaving 11 bases between them. Germline V CDR1 and CDR2: SEHNR, FQNEAQ (reference sequence). The DNA of the CDR3 is TGTGCCAGCAGTCTCGAGGAGTACCAAGAGACCCAGTACTTC. Translation: CASSLEEYQETQYF.

The chain joins TRBV18 to TRBJ2-2, with 10 bases fitting TRBD1. V lost 6 bases, J lost 6 bases, and 10 bases stayed unmatched. This CDR3 spans 16 amino acids. Germline CDR1 is KGHSH and CDR2 is LQKENI. CDR3: CASSPPDRGDSGELFF. CDR3 coding DNA: TGTGCCAGCTCTCCGCCGGACAGGGGGGACTCCGGGGAGCTGTTTTTT.

The J gene is TRBJ2-1, the V gene TRBV19, with D tentatively TRBD1 or TRBD2 (5 bases each). Germline lookup yields CDR1 LNHDA and CDR2 SQIVND (reference sequence). Between the trimmed V and J ends, which lost 5 bases and 2 bases, there was a span of 13 bases. The CDR3 is 15 residues long. The CDR3 bases are TGTGCCAGTAGTCCCCGGGACGGACCCTACAATGAGCAGTTCTTC. It encodes CASSPRDGPYNEQFF.

The V call is TRBV4-3, the J call TRBJ2-2, with 9 bases lining up with TRBD1. Per germline, CDR1 LGHNA and CDR2 YSLEER. With V trimmed by 5 bases and J by 6 bases, 7 bases remained unmatched. This CDR3 region has 15 residues. The CDR3 bases are TGCGCCAGCAGCGTCTGGACAGGGGATCCCGGGGAGCTGTTTTTT. It encodes CASSVWTGDPGELFF.

This chain connects TRBV5-4 to TRBJ1-5, with D unclear. V lost 0 bases and J 5 bases, leaving 6 bases between the germline ends. CDR3 size: 13 residues. Germline V gene lookup returns CDR1 SGHNT and CDR2 YYREEE (reference sequence). CDR3 bases: TGTGCCAGCAGCTTGGGTCCGGATCAGCCCCAGCATTTT. Encoded protein: CASSLGPDQPQHF.

As for this clone: The sample contains more than one DNA sequence encoding this CDR3. This chain joins TRBV6-5 and TRBJ2-5; 7 bases line up with TRBD1. Per the germline V gene, CDR1 is MNHEY and CDR2 is SVGAGI. The CDR3 sequence is 13 residues long. The V segment lost 6 bases and the J segment 0 bases; nucleotides outside the gene matches: 1. The CDR3 protein is CASRTGYQETQYF. In DNA form, the CDR3 reads TGTGCCAGCAGGACAGGGTACCAAGAGACCCAGTACTTC.

This clone appeared a single time. The chain recombines TRBV3-1 (or the pseudogene TRBV3-2) with TRBJ2-1, with a tentative D call TRBD1 (7 bases). The CDR3 is made up of 15 amino acids. Germline-derived CDR1 and CDR2 are LGHDT and YNNKEL (reference sequence). The germline V and J ends were trimmed by 3 bases and 6 bases, with 15 bases remaining between them. CDR3 sequence: CASSHDRQGGNEQFF. In DNA form, the CDR3 reads TGTGCCAGCAGCCACGACCGACAGGGAGGCAATGAGCAGTTCTTC.

V and J are TRBV6-5 and TRBJ1-1; D gene uncertain. Germline assignment: CDR1 MNHEY and CDR2 SVGAGI. The CDR3 loop spans 12 amino acids. V was cut by 7 bases and J by 4 bases, with 10 bases left in between. The chain's CDR3 is CASTNPGTEAFF. In DNA form, the CDR3 reads TGTGCCAGCACCAACCCGGGCACTGAAGCTTTCTTT.

The rearrangement links TRBV29-1 to TRBJ1-1, with D tentatively TRBD1 (5 bases). Trimming stripped 3 bases from V and 5 bases from J, with 22 bases between. Germline V gene sequence: CDR1 SQVTM, CDR2 ANQGSEA. The CDR3 length is 16 residues. The DNA for the CDR3 is TGCAGCGTTGAGGGCAGCTGGCGGGGCGGGAGGACTGAAGCTTTCTTT. This translates into CSVEGSWRGGRTEAFF.

The chain links TRBV19 to TRBJ1-1; tentative D call: TRBD1 (5 bases). Trimming removed 5 bases at V and 5 bases at J, with 12 bases between. This CDR3 has 13 amino acids. The germline V gene has CDR1 LNHDA and CDR2 SQIVND (reference sequence). The CDR3 coding sequence is TGTGCCAGTAGTGAAAGTAGGGGTACTGAAGCTTTCTTT. It specifies CASSESRGTEAFF.

The V and J genes are TRBV10-3 and TRBJ2-5; D unresolved. The CDR3 runs 13 residues. Trimming left V 5 bases short and J 4 bases short, with 11 bases between. The germline V gene has CDR1 ENHRY and CDR2 SYGVKD. CDR3 bases: TGTGCCATCAGTAGTGACTCTCCAGAGACCCAGTACTTC. Residues: CAISSDSPETQYF.

In this sample, this clone turned up once. The V and J genes are TRBV7-8 and TRBJ1-5; D not resolved. CDR1 and CDR2 (germline): SGHVS, FQNEAQ. Trimming shortened V by 2 bases and J by 4 bases, and 12 bases separated the two germline ends. The CDR3 sequence is 15 residues long. The CDR3 coding sequence is TGTGCCAGCAGCTTAAGACGTTCCAAGAATCAGCCCCAGCATTTT. As protein: CASSLRRSKNQPQHF.

V usage is TRBV6-5 and J usage is TRBJ2-3; D uncertain. The CDR3 runs 14 residues. CDR1 is MNHEY, CDR2 SVGAGI, per germline. Trimming stripped 6 bases from V and 4 bases from J, with 14 bases between. The CDR3 DNA reads TGTGCCAGCAGATCGGGCCCAACATCAGATACGCAGTATTTT. Protein product: CASRSGPTSDTQYF.

The V gene is TRBV5-4, the J gene TRBJ1-2; possibly TRBD1 for D (5 bases). Germline-derived CDR1 and CDR2 are SGHNT and YYREEE (reference sequence). The CDR3 loop spans 14 amino acids. Between the trimmed V and J ends, which lost 0 bases and 4 bases, there was a span of 10 bases. CDR3 residues: CASSLVGEGYGYTF. In nucleotides, the CDR3 is TGTGCCAGCAGCTTGGTAGGGGAAGGCTATGGCTACACCTTC.

The rearrangement uses TRBV7-2 and TRBJ1-1, with D possibly matching TRBD1 (5 bases). The CDR3 has 18 amino acids. The germline V gene encodes CDR1 SGHTA and CDR2 FQGNSA. V shed 1 base and J shed 0 bases, with 18 bases lying between them. CDR3 sequence: CASSLESGTFSMNTEAFF. Written as DNA, the CDR3 is TGTGCCAGCAGCTTAGAGTCAGGGACCTTCTCCATGAACACTGAAGCTTTCTTT.

This clone was recorded once. This rearrangement joins TRBV30 to TRBJ1-1; D unclear. This CDR3 has 11 residues. V dropped 1 base and J dropped 9 bases, with 9 bases sitting between them. CDR1 is GTSNPN, CDR2 SVGIG, per germline (reference sequence). CDR3 sequence reads: CAWSASGKAFF. The DNA for the CDR3 is TGTGCCTGGAGTGCAAGTGGGAAAGCTTTCTTT.

The chain joins TRBV12-3 or TRBV12-4 to TRBJ2-7, with D perhaps matching TRBD1 or TRBD2 (5 bases each). Trimming took off 4 bases at V and 6 bases at J, with 13 bases between the two ends. The CDR3 runs to 13 residues. The CDR3, as DNA: TGTGCCAGCAGTTACGAACGGGGCCGCGAGCAGTACTTC. Translation gives CASSYERGREQYF.

This clone was seen just once. The chain has TRBV10-1 and TRBJ2-3; 10 nucleotides align to TRBD1. Germline trimming cut 6 bases from V and 3 bases from J; bases unmatched to any gene: 6. CDR1 WNHNN and CDR2 SYGVQD come from the germline V gene (reference sequence). The CDR3 totals 15 residues. The CDR3 sequence: CASSDRDRGTDTQYF. As DNA, the CDR3 is TGCGCCAGCAGCGACCGGGACAGGGGTACAGATACGCAGTATTTT.